These T cell receptor beta chains were read from a single sample in a study of T cell responses to AZD1222 COVID-19 vaccine. Repertoires were generated with immunoSEQ multiplex PCR, while TCRdb's copy carries only in-frame clones and drops some. The sample contains some 200,000 clones, approximately 95% of which appear only once. The specimen was peripheral blood, collected 28 days after the second AZD1222 dose. The receptors were sampled from an adult who received the AZD1222 COVID-19 vaccine. Each CDR3 is given with its conserved first and last residue. Each record gives: V gene, D gene, J gene, clone size, CDR3 DNA, CDR3 protein. The D gene is left open where the match is weak. Clone sizes are given selectively: once, few, many, or a class where the clone is expanded.

v_call: TRBV5-4
d_call: NA
j_call: TRBJ1-6
clone_size: NA
cdr3_nt: TGTGCCAGCAGCTTGGATAGCATGAATTCACCCCTCCACTTT
cdr3_aa: CASSLDSMNSPLHF

v_call: TRBV3-1/TRBV3-2
d_call: NA
j_call: TRBJ1-3
clone_size: once
cdr3_nt: TGTGCCAGCAGCCAATCTCGTGGAAACACCATATATTTT
cdr3_aa: CASSQSRGNTIYF

v_call: TRBV27
d_call: TRBD1
j_call: TRBJ1-2
clone_size: NA
cdr3_nt: TGTGCCAGCAGTTTTGGGAGGGGGCCCAACTATGGCTACACCTTC
cdr3_aa: CASSFGRGPNYGYTF

v_call: TRBV3-1/TRBV3-2
d_call: NA
j_call: TRBJ1-1
clone_size: NA
cdr3_nt: TGTGCCAGCAGCCAAATCTCTGCCGGGACCGACGAAGCTTTCTTT
cdr3_aa: CASSQISAGTDEAFF

v_call: TRBV5-1
d_call: NA
j_call: TRBJ2-5
clone_size: NA
cdr3_nt: TGCGCCAGCAGCTTGGGGGCAGGGACAATGGGAGAGACCCAGTACTTC
cdr3_aa: CASSLGAGTMGETQYF

v_call: TRBV9
d_call: NA
j_call: TRBJ2-1
clone_size: NA
cdr3_nt: TGTGCCAGCAGCGTAGAGACGGGACTCAGGGGGGAGAATGAGCAGTTCTTC
cdr3_aa: CASSVETGLRGENEQFF

v_call: TRBV19
d_call: NA
j_call: TRBJ1-4
clone_size: NA
cdr3_nt: TGTGCCAGTAGTGTGCCGGGACCTCAAGCTAATGAAAAACTGTTTTTT
cdr3_aa: CASSVPGPQANEKLFF

v_call: TRBV5-4
d_call: TRBD1
j_call: TRBJ2-3
clone_size: NA
cdr3_nt: TGTGCCACCGAAATCGGGACAGGGAGGGCAGATACGCAGTATTTT
cdr3_aa: CATEIGTGRADTQYF

v_call: TRBV6-2/TRBV6-3
d_call: NA
j_call: TRBJ1-5
clone_size: few
cdr3_nt: TGTGCCAGCAGTCGCGGGGACGGTAACAATCAGCCCCAGCATTTT
cdr3_aa: CASSRGDGNNQPQHF

v_call: TRBV5-1
d_call: NA
j_call: TRBJ1-2
clone_size: NA
cdr3_nt: TGCGCCAGCAGAAAGGAACAACTTTCCGACTATGGCTACACCTTC
cdr3_aa: CASRKEQLSDYGYTF

v_call: TRBV7-8
d_call: NA
j_call: TRBJ2-1
clone_size: NA
cdr3_nt: TGTGCCAGCAGCCCGCGACTAGCCTACAATGAGCAGTTCTTC
cdr3_aa: CASSPRLAYNEQFF

v_call: TRBV14
d_call: NA
j_call: TRBJ1-3
clone_size: NA
cdr3_nt: TGTGCCAGCAGCCCCAGGACAGTGGGTGGAAACACCATATATTTT
cdr3_aa: CASSPRTVGGNTIYF

v_call: TRBV6-5
d_call: TRBD1
j_call: TRBJ1-1
clone_size: NA
cdr3_nt: TGTGCCAGCAGACAGGGGGCAGGGACTGAAGCTTTCTTT
cdr3_aa: CASRQGAGTEAFF

v_call: TRBV27
d_call: TRBD1
j_call: TRBJ2-5
clone_size: NA
cdr3_nt: TGTGCCAGCAGCCCCGGGACAGGGGTCCAAGAGACCCAGTACTTC
cdr3_aa: CASSPGTGVQETQYF

v_call: TRBV2
d_call: NA
j_call: TRBJ1-1
clone_size: NA
cdr3_nt: TGTGCCAGCAGTGAAAACCCCGTAAGGGGCCCCATTCGGAATACTGAAGCTTTCTTT
cdr3_aa: CASSENPVRGPIRNTEAFF

v_call: TRBV5-1
d_call: TRBD1
j_call: TRBJ1-3
clone_size: NA
cdr3_nt: TGCGCCAGCAGCTTGGACCAATACAGGGGAGACACCATATATTTT
cdr3_aa: CASSLDQYRGDTIYF

v_call: TRBV3-1/TRBV3-2
d_call: TRBD1
j_call: TRBJ1-1
clone_size: NA
cdr3_nt: TGTGCCAGCAGTACAAGGACAGGCCCTGAGGCTGAAGCTTTCTTT
cdr3_aa: CASSTRTGPEAEAFF

v_call: TRBV6-5
d_call: NA
j_call: TRBJ2-1
clone_size: NA
cdr3_nt: TGTGCCAGCAGCTTTACAGGACACAATGAGCAGTTCTTC
cdr3_aa: CASSFTGHNEQFF

v_call: TRBV6-5
d_call: NA
j_call: TRBJ1-6
clone_size: NA
cdr3_nt: TGTGCCAGCAGTTACTCTTTATTCTCGGGGGATTCACCCCTCCACTTT
cdr3_aa: CASSYSLFSGDSPLHF

v_call: TRBV27
d_call: NA
j_call: TRBJ2-7
clone_size: NA
cdr3_nt: TGTGCCAGCAGTTTAGAATTAGCCCCTGGGTACGAGCAGTACTTC
cdr3_aa: CASSLELAPGYEQYF

v_call: TRBV11-2
d_call: TRBD2
j_call: TRBJ2-1
clone_size: NA
cdr3_nt: TGTGCCAGCAGCTTTAGCGGGGGTTATGAGCAGTTCTTC
cdr3_aa: CASSFSGGYEQFF

v_call: TRBV30
d_call: NA
j_call: TRBJ1-4
clone_size: NA
cdr3_nt: TGTGCCTGGAGTGTGGGATGGGAAAAACTGTTTTTT
cdr3_aa: CAWSVGWEKLFF

v_call: TRBV30
d_call: NA
j_call: TRBJ2-6
clone_size: NA
cdr3_nt: TGTGCCTGGAGTGTACACGGCTCTGGGGCCAACGTCCTGACTTTC
cdr3_aa: CAWSVHGSGANVLTF

v_call: TRBV7-6
d_call: TRBD1
j_call: TRBJ2-1
clone_size: once
cdr3_nt: TGTGCCAGCAGCCAAGGACAGGGGATGTCCTACAATGAGCAGTTCTTC
cdr3_aa: CASSQGQGMSYNEQFF

v_call: TRBV7-7
d_call: NA
j_call: TRBJ2-5
clone_size: NA
cdr3_nt: TGTGCCAGCAGCCCCATCTCAGTACAAGAGACCCAGTACTTC
cdr3_aa: CASSPISVQETQYF

v_call: TRBV19
d_call: NA
j_call: TRBJ1-4
clone_size: NA
cdr3_nt: TGTGCCAGTAGTATAGTCACGGCAACTAATGAAAAACTGTTTTTT
cdr3_aa: CASSIVTATNEKLFF

v_call: TRBV6-1
d_call: NA
j_call: TRBJ1-3
clone_size: NA
cdr3_nt: TGTGCCAGCAGTGAAGCGACGGCGGGGGATGGAAACACCATATATTTT
cdr3_aa: CASSEATAGDGNTIYF

v_call: TRBV6-5
d_call: NA
j_call: TRBJ2-7
clone_size: NA
cdr3_nt: TGTGCCAGCAGTTACTCGCGGAACTACGAGCAGTACTTC
cdr3_aa: CASSYSRNYEQYF

v_call: TRBV19
d_call: TRBD1
j_call: TRBJ1-6
clone_size: NA
cdr3_nt: TGTGCCAGTAGTATAGATCCCCCGGCAGGGGGCAATTCACCCCTCCACTTT
cdr3_aa: CASSIDPPAGGNSPLHF

v_call: TRBV6-2/TRBV6-3
d_call: TRBD2
j_call: TRBJ2-5
clone_size: NA
cdr3_nt: TGTGCCAGCAGTACTAGCGGGGGGCAAGAGACCCAGTACTTC
cdr3_aa: CASSTSGGQETQYF

v_call: TRBV3-1/TRBV3-2
d_call: TRBD2
j_call: TRBJ2-7
clone_size: NA
cdr3_nt: TGTGCCAGCAGCCAAGGGGTCGGGGGGGGTTCCTACGAGCAGTACTTC
cdr3_aa: CASSQGVGGGSYEQYF

v_call: TRBV3-1/TRBV3-2
d_call: NA
j_call: TRBJ1-1
clone_size: NA
cdr3_nt: TGTGCCAGCAGCCAAGGGTCCAGTAACACTGAAGCTTTCTTT
cdr3_aa: CASSQGSSNTEAFF

v_call: TRBV6-1
d_call: NA
j_call: TRBJ1-5
clone_size: NA
cdr3_nt: TGTGCCAGCAGTGAAGGTACCTATAGCAATCAGCCCCAGCATTTT
cdr3_aa: CASSEGTYSNQPQHF

v_call: TRBV11-2
d_call: NA
j_call: TRBJ1-1
clone_size: once
cdr3_nt: TGTGCCAGCAGCTTAACACAGACTAACACTGAAGCTTTCTTT
cdr3_aa: CASSLTQTNTEAFF

v_call: TRBV7-2
d_call: NA
j_call: TRBJ1-3
clone_size: NA
cdr3_nt: TGTGCCAGCAGCTTACACAAAACTGGAAACACCATATATTTT
cdr3_aa: CASSLHKTGNTIYF

v_call: TRBV4-2
d_call: TRBD1
j_call: TRBJ2-4
clone_size: once
cdr3_nt: TGTGCCAGCAGCCAAGTTCTACAGGGGAAAAACATTCAGTACTTC
cdr3_aa: CASSQVLQGKNIQYF

v_call: TRBV6-2/TRBV6-3
d_call: TRBD1
j_call: TRBJ1-1
clone_size: NA
cdr3_nt: TGTGCCAGCAGCCCAGGGGGTACCCCTGAAGCTTTCTTT
cdr3_aa: CASSPGGTPEAFF

v_call: TRBV18
d_call: NA
j_call: TRBJ1-1
clone_size: NA
cdr3_nt: TGTGCCAGCTCACCAGGGATGAACACTGAAGCTTTCTTT
cdr3_aa: CASSPGMNTEAFF

v_call: TRBV24-1
d_call: TRBD1
j_call: TRBJ2-1
clone_size: NA
cdr3_nt: TGTGCCACCAGTCCCGGACAGGGGGCGGCGGATGAGCAGTTCTTC
cdr3_aa: CATSPGQGAADEQFF

v_call: TRBV3-1/TRBV3-2
d_call: NA
j_call: TRBJ1-2
clone_size: once
cdr3_nt: TGTGCCAGCAGCCATGACAGAGGCTACACCTTC
cdr3_aa: CASSHDRGYTF

v_call: TRBV6-2/TRBV6-3
d_call: NA
j_call: TRBJ1-5
clone_size: NA
cdr3_nt: TGTGCCAGCAGTACCGGCAACATCAATCAGCCCCAGCATTTT
cdr3_aa: CASSTGNINQPQHF

v_call: TRBV11-1
d_call: NA
j_call: TRBJ1-1
clone_size: few
cdr3_nt: TGTGCCAGCAGCTTGTCGGTGTTATCGCCTTGGGGAGCTTTCTTT
cdr3_aa: CASSLSVLSPWGAFF

v_call: TRBV7-9
d_call: NA
j_call: TRBJ2-3
clone_size: NA
cdr3_nt: TGTGCCAGCAGCTCAACCGAGAGGACAGATACGCAGTATTTT
cdr3_aa: CASSSTERTDTQYF

v_call: TRBV6-4
d_call: NA
j_call: TRBJ1-4
clone_size: once
cdr3_nt: TGTGCCAGCATCCCTGGGACACAGAGTGAAAAACTGTTTTTT
cdr3_aa: CASIPGTQSEKLFF

v_call: TRBV3-1/TRBV3-2
d_call: NA
j_call: TRBJ2-1
clone_size: NA
cdr3_nt: TGTGCCAGCAGCCAAGGGTCGGGGATCGGTGAGCAGTTCTTC
cdr3_aa: CASSQGSGIGEQFF

v_call: TRBV19
d_call: NA
j_call: TRBJ1-5
clone_size: NA
cdr3_nt: TGTGCCAGTAGTATAGAGGGCCCGAGCGACATTAATCAGCCCCAGCATTTT
cdr3_aa: CASSIEGPSDINQPQHF

v_call: TRBV6-5
d_call: NA
j_call: TRBJ1-1
clone_size: NA
cdr3_nt: TGTGCCAGCAGTTACTTGCAAGGAAGTGGGAACACTGAAGCTTTCTTT
cdr3_aa: CASSYLQGSGNTEAFF

v_call: TRBV2
d_call: TRBD2
j_call: TRBJ2-5
clone_size: NA
cdr3_nt: TGTGCCAGCAGTGTTCCGGGGGCGGGAGGAGAGACCCAGTACTTC
cdr3_aa: CASSVPGAGGETQYF

v_call: TRBV6-2/TRBV6-3
d_call: NA
j_call: TRBJ2-3
clone_size: NA
cdr3_nt: TGTGCCAGCAGTTTCCGTCTCAGCACAGATACGCAGTATTTT
cdr3_aa: CASSFRLSTDTQYF

v_call: TRBV3-1/TRBV3-2
d_call: NA
j_call: TRBJ1-6
clone_size: NA
cdr3_nt: TGTGCCAGCAGCCAAGTCTTCCTGGGCAGGGATTCACCCCTCCACTTT
cdr3_aa: CASSQVFLGRDSPLHF

v_call: TRBV7-9
d_call: TRBD1
j_call: TRBJ1-6
clone_size: NA
cdr3_nt: TGTGCCAGCAGCCTACGGACAGGGGGTTCCTTTTCACCCCTCCACTTT
cdr3_aa: CASSLRTGGSFSPLHF

v_call: TRBV28
d_call: NA
j_call: TRBJ1-5
clone_size: NA
cdr3_nt: TGTGCCAGCAGAGGAGGGCTCCAGCCCCAGCATTTT
cdr3_aa: CASRGGLQPQHF